This record looks at one T cell receptor (beta chain) sequence and its context. Its antigen remains unknown. This record belongs to a study of cytomegalovirus exposure and HLA in healthy donors. Sequenced by immunoSEQ multiplex PCR; TCRdb stores in-frame clones only, minus some. The sample consists of 150,000 to 200,000 clones, around 84% of them appearing once. Regarding the study as a whole: Reportedly, diagnosis of cytomegalovirus status by the classifier showed high specificity and sensitivity. A few chains tied to CMV proved CMV antigen-specific in vitro. Rarity marked most TCR sequences, yet some public TCRs occurred in many donors. A later analysis found first-cohort TCR clusters tended to co-occur in the roughly 120 validation repertoires.

Material for sequencing was PBMCs. The receptor was isolated from a man aged 18-30 years in good health and CMV-seropositive.

CDR3 in amino acids: CASSPRQGSNNEQFF. The CDR3 DNA sequence: TGTGCCAGCAGCCCCCGACAGGGTAGTAACAATGAGCAGTTCTTC. The genes are TRBV7-3 and TRBJ2-1, with TRBD1 matching over 7 bases. The V segment lost 5 bases and the J segment 5 bases; nucleotides outside the gene matches: 9. Germline V gives CDR1 SGHTA, CDR2 FQGTGA. The CDR3 consists of 15 residues.